What follows is one T cell receptor beta chain and its context. This entry is derived from a study of identifying expanded T cells in peripheral blood. The method was immunoSEQ multiplex PCR; TCRdb's version includes in-frame clones alone and lacks a portion of them. Among around 78,000 clones listed, roughly 81% were seen once. Between the trimmed V and J ends, which lost 1 base and 0 bases, there was a span of 17 bases. The CDR3 runs to 18 residues. The germline CDR1 and CDR2 sequences are LGHNA and YSLEER. Sequenced sample: blood. The chain uses TRBV4-3 and TRBJ2-3, with D perhaps being TRBD1 or TRBD2 (6 bases each). The receptor was isolated from a person aged 18-70 years in good health. As DNA, the CDR3 is TGCGCCAGCAGCCAAGGGATAAAGGGGGGTCTTAGCACAGATACGCAGTATTTT. Amino acids: CASSQGIKGGLSTDTQYF.